This T cell receptor (beta chain) appears in the sequencing data of a study of T cells after yellow fever vaccination. This CDR3 has 13 residues. Germline V gene sequence: CDR1 DFQATT, CDR2 SNEGSKA (reference sequence). V was pared by 4 bases and J by 4 bases, with 14 bases between. TCRdb processed the 5' RACE reads anew with MiXCR; each CDR3 protein has one entry. The repertoire holds about 300,000 distinct CDR3 sequences, with roughly 9% as singletons. Specimen: CD4+ T cells sorted from PBMCs, collected 5 days after the yellow fever booster vaccination. The origin of this receptor is a man aged 18 to 29 who received the YFV17D yellow fever vaccine. V usage is TRBV20-1 and J usage is TRBJ2-7; D is possibly TRBD2 (5 bases). Here the CDR3 DNA reads TGCAGTGCTACTCTTGCGACGGGGTACGAGCAGTACTTC. Translation: CSATLATGYEQYF.